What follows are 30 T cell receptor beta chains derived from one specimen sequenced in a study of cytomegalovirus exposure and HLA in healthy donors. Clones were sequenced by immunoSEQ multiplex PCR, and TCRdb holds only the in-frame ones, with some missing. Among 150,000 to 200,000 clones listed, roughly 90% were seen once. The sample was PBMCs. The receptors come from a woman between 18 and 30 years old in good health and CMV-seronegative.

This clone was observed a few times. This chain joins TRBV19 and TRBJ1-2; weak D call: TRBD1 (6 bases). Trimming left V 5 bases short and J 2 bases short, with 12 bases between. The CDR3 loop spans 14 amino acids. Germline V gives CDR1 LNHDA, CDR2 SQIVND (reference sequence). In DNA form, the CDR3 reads TGTGCCAGTAGTCTCGGACAGTGGAACTATGGCTACACCTTC. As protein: CASSLGQWNYGYTF.

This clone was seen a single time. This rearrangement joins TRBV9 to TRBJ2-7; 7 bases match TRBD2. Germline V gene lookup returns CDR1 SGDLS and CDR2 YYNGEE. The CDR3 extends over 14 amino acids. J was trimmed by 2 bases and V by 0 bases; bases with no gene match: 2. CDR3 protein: CASSVGLATYEQYF. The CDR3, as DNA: TGTGCCAGCAGCGTAGGACTAGCTACCTACGAGCAGTACTTC.

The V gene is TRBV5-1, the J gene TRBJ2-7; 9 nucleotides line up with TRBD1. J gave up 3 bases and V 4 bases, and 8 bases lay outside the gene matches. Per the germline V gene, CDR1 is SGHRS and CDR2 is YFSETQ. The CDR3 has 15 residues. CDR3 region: CASSDSGQGNYEQYF. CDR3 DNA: TGCGCCAGCAGCGATTCCGGACAGGGGAACTACGAGCAGTACTTC. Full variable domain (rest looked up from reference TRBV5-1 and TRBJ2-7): KAGVTQTPRYLIKTRGQQVTLSCSPISGHRSVSWYQQTPGQGLQFLFEYFSETQRNKGNFPGRFSGRQFSNSRSEMNVSTLELGDSALYLCASSDSGQGNYEQYFGPGTRLTVT.

CDR3 sequence: CASSEVGRAASTDTQYF. The CDR3 bases are TGTGCCAGCAGTGAAGTAGGGCGGGCCGCTAGCACAGATACGCAGTATTTT. This chain connects TRBV6-1 to TRBJ2-3; maybe TRBD2 (5 bases). Per germline, CDR1 MNHNS and CDR2 SASEGT. The CDR3 loop spans 17 amino acids. V shed 1 base and J shed 0 bases, with 14 bases lying between them.

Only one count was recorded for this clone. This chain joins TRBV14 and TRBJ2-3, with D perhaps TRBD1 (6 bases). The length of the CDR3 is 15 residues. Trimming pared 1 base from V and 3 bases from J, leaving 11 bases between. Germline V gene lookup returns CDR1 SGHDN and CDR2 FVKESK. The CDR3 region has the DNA TGTGCCAGCAGCCAAGGACAGGTTAGAACAGATACGCAGTATTTT. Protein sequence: CASSQGQVRTDTQYF.

The CDR3 sequence is CASSSTGDTEAFF. The DNA for the CDR3 is TGTGCCAGCTCATCAACAGGGGACACTGAAGCTTTCTTT. This rearrangement joins TRBV18 to TRBJ1-1; 7 bases are shared with TRBD1. Trimming took 5 bases from V and 3 from J; bases not matched to a gene: 3. Germline-derived CDR1 and CDR2 are KGHSH and LQKENI. This CDR3 is 13 amino acids long.

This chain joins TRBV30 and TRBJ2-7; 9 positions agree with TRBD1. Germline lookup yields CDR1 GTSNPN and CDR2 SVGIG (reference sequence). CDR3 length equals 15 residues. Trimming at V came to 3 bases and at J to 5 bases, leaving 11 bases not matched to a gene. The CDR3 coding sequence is TGTGCCTGGAGGGCACGGTGGGACAGGGTCAACGAGCAGTACTTC. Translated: CAWRARWDRVNEQYF.

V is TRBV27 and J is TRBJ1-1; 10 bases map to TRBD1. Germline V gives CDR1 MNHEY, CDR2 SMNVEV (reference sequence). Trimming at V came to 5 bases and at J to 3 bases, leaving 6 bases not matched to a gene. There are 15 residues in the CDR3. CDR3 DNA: TGTGCCAGCAGTACCGGGACAGGGGTGGACACTGAAGCTTTCTTT. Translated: CASSTGTGVDTEAFF.

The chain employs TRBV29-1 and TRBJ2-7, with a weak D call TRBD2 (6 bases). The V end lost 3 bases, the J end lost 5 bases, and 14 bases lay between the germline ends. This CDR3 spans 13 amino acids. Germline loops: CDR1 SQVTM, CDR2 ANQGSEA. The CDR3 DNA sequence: TGCAGCGTTGAGTACGGGAGACCCCACGAGCAGTACTTC. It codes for CSVEYGRPHEQYF.

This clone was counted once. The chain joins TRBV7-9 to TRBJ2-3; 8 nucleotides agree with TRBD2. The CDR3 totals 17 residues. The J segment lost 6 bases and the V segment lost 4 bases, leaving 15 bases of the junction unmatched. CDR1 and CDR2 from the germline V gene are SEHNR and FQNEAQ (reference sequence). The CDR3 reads CASSWSYRGGQVDTQYF. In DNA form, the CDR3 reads TGTGCCAGCAGCTGGTCATATCGGGGGGGCCAGGTTGATACGCAGTATTTT.

CDR3 residues: CASSLVGAVPYEQYF. CDR3 bases: TGTGCCAGCAGCTTAGTAGGGGCAGTTCCCTACGAGCAGTACTTC. The chain joins TRBV7-8 to TRBJ2-7, with a possible D match to TRBD1 (5 bases). Between the trimmed V and J ends, which lost 1 base and 2 bases, there was a span of 12 bases. Germline V gene data show CDR1 as SGHVS and CDR2 as FQNEAQ. CDR3 length: 15 residues. Full variable domain (remainder filled in from reference TRBV7-8 and TRBJ2-7): GAGVSQSPRYKVAKRGQDVALRCDPISGHVSLFWYQQALGQGPEFLTYFQNEAQLDKSGLPSDRFFAERPEGSVSTLKIQRTQQEDSAVYLCASSLVGAVPYEQYFGPGTRLTVT.

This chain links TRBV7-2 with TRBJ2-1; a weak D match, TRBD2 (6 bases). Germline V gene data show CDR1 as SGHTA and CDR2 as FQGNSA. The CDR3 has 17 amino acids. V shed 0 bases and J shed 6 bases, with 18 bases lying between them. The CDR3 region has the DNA TGTGCCAGCAGCTTAGCGATGTGGGACTTAAAAATCAATGAGCAGTTCTTC. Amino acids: CASSLAMWDLKINEQFF.

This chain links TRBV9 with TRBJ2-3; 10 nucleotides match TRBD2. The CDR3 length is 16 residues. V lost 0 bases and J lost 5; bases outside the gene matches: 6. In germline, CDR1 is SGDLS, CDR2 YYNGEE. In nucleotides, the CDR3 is TGTGCCAGCAGCGTAGGGAGCGGGGGGGCCGGAGATACGCAGTATTTT. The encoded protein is CASSVGSGGAGDTQYF.

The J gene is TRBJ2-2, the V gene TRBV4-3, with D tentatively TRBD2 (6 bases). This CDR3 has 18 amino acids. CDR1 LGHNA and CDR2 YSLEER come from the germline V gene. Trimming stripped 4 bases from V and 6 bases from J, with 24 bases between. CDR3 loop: CASSPAQGGVYHPGELFF. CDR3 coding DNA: TGCGCCAGCAGCCCCGCCCAGGGCGGGGTTTACCATCCCGGGGAGCTGTTTTTT.

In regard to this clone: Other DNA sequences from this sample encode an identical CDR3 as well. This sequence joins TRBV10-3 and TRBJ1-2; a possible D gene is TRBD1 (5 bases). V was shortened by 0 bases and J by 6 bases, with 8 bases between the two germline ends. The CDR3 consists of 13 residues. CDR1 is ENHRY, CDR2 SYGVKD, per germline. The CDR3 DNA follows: TGTGCCATCAGTGAGTCCGGGGGGAATGGCTACACCTTC. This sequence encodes CAISESGGNGYTF.

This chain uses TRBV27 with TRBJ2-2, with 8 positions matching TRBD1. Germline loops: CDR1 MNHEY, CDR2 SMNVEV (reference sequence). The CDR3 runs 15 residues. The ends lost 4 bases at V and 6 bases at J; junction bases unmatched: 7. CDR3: CASSSDRGGSGELFF. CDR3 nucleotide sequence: TGTGCCAGCAGTTCCGACAGGGGAGGATCCGGGGAGCTGTTTTTT.

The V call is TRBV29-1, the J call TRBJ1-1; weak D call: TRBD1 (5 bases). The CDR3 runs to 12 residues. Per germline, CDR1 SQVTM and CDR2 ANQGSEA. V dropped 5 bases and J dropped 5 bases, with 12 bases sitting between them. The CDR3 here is CSVWAGETEAFF. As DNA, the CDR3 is TGCAGCGTTTGGGCGGGGGAAACTGAAGCTTTCTTT.

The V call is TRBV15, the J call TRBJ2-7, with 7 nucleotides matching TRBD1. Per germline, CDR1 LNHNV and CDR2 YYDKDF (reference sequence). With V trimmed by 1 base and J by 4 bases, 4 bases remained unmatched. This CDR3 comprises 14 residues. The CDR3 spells CATSRVQGSYEQYF. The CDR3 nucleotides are TGTGCCACCAGCAGAGTACAGGGGTCTTACGAGCAGTACTTC.

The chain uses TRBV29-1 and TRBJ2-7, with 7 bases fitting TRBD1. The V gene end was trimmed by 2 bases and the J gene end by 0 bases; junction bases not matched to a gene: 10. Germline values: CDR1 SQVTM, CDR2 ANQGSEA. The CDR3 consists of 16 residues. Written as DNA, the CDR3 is TGCAGCGTTGAACAGGGGGACCCGCGAGGCTCCTACGAGCAGTACTTC. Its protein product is CSVEQGDPRGSYEQYF.

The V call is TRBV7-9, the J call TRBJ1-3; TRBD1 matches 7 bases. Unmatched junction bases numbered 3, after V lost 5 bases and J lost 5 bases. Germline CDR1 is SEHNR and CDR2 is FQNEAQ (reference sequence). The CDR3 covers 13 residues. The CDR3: CASSRDSRNTIYF. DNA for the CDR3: TGTGCCAGCAGCCGGGACAGTAGAAACACCATATATTTT.

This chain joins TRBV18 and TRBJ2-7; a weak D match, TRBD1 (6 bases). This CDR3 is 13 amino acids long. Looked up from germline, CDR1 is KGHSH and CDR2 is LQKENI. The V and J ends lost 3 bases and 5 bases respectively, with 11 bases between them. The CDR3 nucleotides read TGTGCCAGCTCACCGCAGGGGACCCACGAGCAGTACTTC. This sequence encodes CASSPQGTHEQYF.

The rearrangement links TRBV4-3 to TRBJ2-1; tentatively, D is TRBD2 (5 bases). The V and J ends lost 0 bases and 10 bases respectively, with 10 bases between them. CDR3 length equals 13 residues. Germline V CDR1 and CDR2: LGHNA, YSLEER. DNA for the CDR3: TGCGCCAGCAGCCAAGAACTTGGAGGAGAGCAGTTCTTC. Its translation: CASSQELGGEQFF.

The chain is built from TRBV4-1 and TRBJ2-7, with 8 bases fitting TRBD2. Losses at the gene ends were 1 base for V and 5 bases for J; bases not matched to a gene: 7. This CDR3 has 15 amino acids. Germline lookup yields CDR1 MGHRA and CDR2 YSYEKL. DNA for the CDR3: TGCGCCAGCAGCCAAGGGACGGGGGGGAGGAACGAGCAGTACTTC. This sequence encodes CASSQGTGGRNEQYF.

CDR3 region: CSVGTSGAYEQYF. CDR3 in DNA: TGCAGCGTGGGGACTAGCGGAGCTTACGAGCAGTACTTC. The chain carries TRBV29-1 and TRBJ2-7, with 11 positions matching TRBD2. J was trimmed by 4 bases and V by 6 bases; bases with no gene match: 5. Germline V gene data show CDR1 as SQVTM and CDR2 as ANQGSEA. This CDR3 is 13 amino acids long.

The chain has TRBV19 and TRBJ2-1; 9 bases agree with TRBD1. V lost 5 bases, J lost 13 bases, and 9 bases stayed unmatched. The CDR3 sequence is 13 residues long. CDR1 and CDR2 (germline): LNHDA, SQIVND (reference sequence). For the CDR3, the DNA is TGTGCCAGTAGTCCCGGAAGGGGACAGGGCCAGTTCTTC. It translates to CASSPGRGQGQFF.

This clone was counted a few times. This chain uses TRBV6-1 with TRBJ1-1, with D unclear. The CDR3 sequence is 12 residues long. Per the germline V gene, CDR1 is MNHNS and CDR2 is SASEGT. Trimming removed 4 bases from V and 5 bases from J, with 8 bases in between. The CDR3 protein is CASSGERTEAFF. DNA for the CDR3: TGTGCCAGCAGTGGTGAGAGGACTGAAGCTTTCTTT.

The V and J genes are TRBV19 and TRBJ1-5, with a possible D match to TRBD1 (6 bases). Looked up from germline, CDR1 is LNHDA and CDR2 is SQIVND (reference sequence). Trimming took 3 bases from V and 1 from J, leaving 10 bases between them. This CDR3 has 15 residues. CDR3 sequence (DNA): TGTGCCAGTAGTATTAGGACAGAGAGCAATCAGCCCCAGCATTTT. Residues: CASSIRTESNQPQHF.

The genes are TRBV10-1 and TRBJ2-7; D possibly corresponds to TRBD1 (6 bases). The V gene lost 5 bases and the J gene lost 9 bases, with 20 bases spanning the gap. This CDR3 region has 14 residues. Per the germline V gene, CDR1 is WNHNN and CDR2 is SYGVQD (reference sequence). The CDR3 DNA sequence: TGCGCCAGCAGTAACGACAGGCTTGGCGGAGGGCAGTACTTC. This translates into CASSNDRLGGGQYF.

The CDR3 is CASSPSAASGYGYTF. The CDR3 bases are TGTGCCAGCTCACCATCGGCGGCCTCTGGTTATGGCTACACCTTC. The chain employs TRBV18 and TRBJ1-2, with unresolved D. Trimming took 2 bases from V and 5 from J, leaving 15 bases between them. There are 15 residues in the CDR3. The germline V gene encodes CDR1 KGHSH and CDR2 LQKENI.

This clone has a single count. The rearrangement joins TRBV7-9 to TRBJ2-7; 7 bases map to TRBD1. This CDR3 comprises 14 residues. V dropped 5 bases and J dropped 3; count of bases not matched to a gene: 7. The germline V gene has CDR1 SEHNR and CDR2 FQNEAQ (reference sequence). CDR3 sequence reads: CASSQTGPSYEQYF. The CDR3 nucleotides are TGTGCCAGCAGCCAGACAGGGCCCAGCTACGAGCAGTACTTC.